The 26 T cell receptor beta chains given below trace back to one sample, sequenced in a study of shared clonotypes between healthy human individuals. Sequenced by immunoSEQ multiplex PCR; TCRdb stores in-frame clones only, minus some. The sample records about 2.3 million clones, just under 95% being singletons. The sequencing sample was made of naive CD4+ T cells from PBMCs. Subset given: CD45RA+ positively selected. The source of these receptors is a man between 18 and 35 years old in good health. Some clones in this sample may be carry-over from other donors' samples.

This clone has only one observation. The gene calls are TRBV19 and TRBJ2-1; 8 nucleotides agree with TRBD1. This CDR3 contains 15 residues. Germline lookup yields CDR1 LNHDA and CDR2 SQIVND (reference sequence). V trimming: 2 bases; J trimming: 8 bases; junction bases outside the gene matches: 8. The chain's CDR3 is CASSIKGQEWDEQFF. CDR3 sequence (DNA): TGTGCCAGTAGTATAAAGGGACAGGAGTGGGATGAGCAGTTCTTC.

The sample holds a few counts of this clone. This sample includes further DNA sequences coding for the same CDR3. V gene TRBV7-9 combines with J gene TRBJ1-5; possibly TRBD1 for D (5 bases). The CDR3 is 14 amino acids. The V end lost 5 bases, the J end lost 3 bases, and 11 bases lay between the germline ends. Germline V gives CDR1 SEHNR, CDR2 FQNEAQ (reference sequence). CDR3 bases: TGTGCCAGCAGCCTTGACAGCTACAATCAGCCCCAGCATTTT. It codes for CASSLDSYNQPQHF. Filled out from reference TRBV7-9 and TRBJ1-5, the complete variable domain reads DTGVSQNPRHKITKRGQNVTFRCDPISEHNRLYWYRQTLGQGPEFLTYFQNEAQLEKSRLLSDRFSAERPKGSFSTLEIQRTEQGDSAMYLCASSLDSYNQPQHFGDGTRLSIL.

A single count supports this clone. The gene calls are TRBV6-1 and TRBJ1-1, with D perhaps TRBD1 (5 bases). This CDR3 is built from 14 residues. Trimming removed 7 bases at V and 5 bases at J, with 17 bases between. Germline V CDR1 and CDR2: MNHNS, SASEGT. The CDR3: CASNLGSRGTEAFF. In DNA form, the CDR3 reads TGTGCCAGCAATTTGGGCTCGCGGGGGACTGAAGCTTTCTTT.

This clone appeared a single time. The CDR3: CASSQRPGDTQYF. In DNA, the CDR3 is TGTGCCAGCAGTCAACGACCCGGAGATACGCAGTATTTT. J is TRBJ2-3 and V is TRBV6-4; D is unresolved. The CDR3 runs 13 residues. Germline V gene sequence: CDR1 MRHNA, CDR2 SNTAGT. V was pared by 5 bases and J by 5 bases, with 11 bases between.

V is TRBV10-3 and J is TRBJ2-1; TRBD2 is a possible D gene (5 bases). The length of the CDR3 is 15 residues. V shed 0 bases and J shed 2 bases, with 8 bases lying between them. The germline V gene has CDR1 ENHRY and CDR2 SYGVKD. The CDR3 DNA sequence: TGTGCCATCAGTGAGTCGAGCGGTGCCTACAATGAGCAGTTCTTC. Translated, it gives CAISESSGAYNEQFF.

The rearrangement links TRBV6-1 to TRBJ1-2; D remains ambiguous. This CDR3 has 13 residues. In germline, CDR1 is MNHNS, CDR2 SASEGT. The V end lost 11 bases, the J end lost 0 bases, and 13 bases lay between the germline ends. The CDR3 DNA reads as TGTGCCCATAGACCGAATTCTAACTATGGCTACACCTTC. It is translated as CAHRPNSNYGYTF.

The chain carries TRBV5-1 and TRBJ2-1; 7 bases align to TRBD1. The CDR3 is made up of 16 amino acids. The V gene end was trimmed by 2 bases and the J gene end by 3 bases; junction bases not matched to a gene: 8. CDR1 and CDR2 (germline): SGHRS, YFSETQ. CDR3 in DNA: TGCGCCAGCAGCTTAATACCGGGACAGAGCTACAATGAGCAGTTCTTC. Encoded protein: CASSLIPGQSYNEQFF.

This chain joins TRBV5-1 and TRBJ2-3; 13 nucleotides align to TRBD2. Germline lookup yields CDR1 SGHRS and CDR2 YFSETQ. This CDR3 is built from 16 residues. J was trimmed by 4 bases and V by 1 base; bases with no gene match: 3. The CDR3 region is CASSLNGLAGADTQYF. The DNA for the CDR3 is TGCGCCAGCAGCTTGAACGGACTAGCGGGAGCAGATACGCAGTATTTT.

The chain carries TRBV7-2 and TRBJ1-1; D call uncertain. Per the germline V gene, CDR1 is SGHTA and CDR2 is FQGNSA. V was clipped by 5 bases and J by 5 bases, with 6 bases between them. The length of the CDR3 is 11 residues. DNA of the CDR3: TGTGCCAGCAGCCTAAAAACTGAAGCTTTCTTT. Amino acid sequence: CASSLKTEAFF.

The rearrangement joins TRBV5-1 to TRBJ2-1; weak D call: TRBD2 (5 bases). Trimming removed 4 bases at V and 6 bases at J, with 11 bases between. The CDR3 consists of 13 residues. Germline V gives CDR1 SGHRS, CDR2 YFSETQ. CDR3 coding DNA: TGCGCCAGCAGCCACGGGGTTTTCAATGAGCAGTTCTTC. It codes for CASSHGVFNEQFF.

This clone has only a few counts. This chain links TRBV10-1 with TRBJ1-2, with D hard to call. CDR3 length: 13 amino acids. V was pared by 6 bases and J by 4 bases, with 12 bases between. Germline values: CDR1 WNHNN, CDR2 SYGVQD (reference sequence). Here the CDR3 reads CASRAEGGYGYTF. The DNA for the CDR3 is TGCGCCAGCAGGGCTGAGGGTGGCTATGGCTACACCTTC.

The chain couples TRBV5-6 to TRBJ1-5, with 9 bases that match TRBD1. Germline V CDR1 and CDR2: SGHDT, YYEEEE. V lost 4 bases to trimming and J lost 0 bases; unmatched junction nucleotides: 11. CDR3 length equals 18 residues. The CDR3 loop reads CASSRTGAQESSNQPQHF. DNA of the CDR3: TGTGCCAGCAGCAGGACAGGGGCACAAGAGTCTAGCAATCAGCCCCAGCATTTT.

This clone was detected only once. The chain joins TRBV27 to TRBJ2-2, with D possibly being TRBD2 (5 bases). Germline CDR1 reads MNHEY; CDR2 reads SMNVEV (reference sequence). V dropped 7 bases and J dropped 5 bases, with 11 bases sitting between them. The CDR3 covers 13 residues. The CDR3 loop reads CASTSGYTGELFF. As DNA, the CDR3 is TGTGCCAGCACCTCGGGGTATACCGGGGAGCTGTTTTTT.

V usage is TRBV2 and J usage is TRBJ2-1; 11 bases fit TRBD1. Germline lookup yields CDR1 SNHLY and CDR2 FYNNEI. The CDR3 extends over 11 amino acids. V shed 9 bases, J shed 13 bases, and the junction held 5 bases outside the gene matches. In DNA form, the CDR3 reads TGTGCCAGTGGACAGGGGGCTAAACAGTTCTTC. Protein: CASGQGAKQFF.

Of note for this clone: The sample holds other DNA sequences that translate to the same CDR3. This rearrangement joins TRBV19 to TRBJ2-1; 10 nucleotides align to TRBD2. The CDR3 is made up of 15 amino acids. CDR1 LNHDA and CDR2 SQIVND come from the germline V gene (reference sequence). The J segment lost 2 bases and the V segment lost 5 bases, leaving 3 bases of the junction unmatched. CDR3 in DNA: TGTGCCAGTAGTCTGCTAGCGGGAGCCTACAATGAGCAGTTCTTC. Its protein is CASSLLAGAYNEQFF.

This clone was seen only a few times. The CDR3 DNA follows: TGTGCCAGCAGTCGAAGATCCGAAGCTTTCTTT. This codes for CASSRRSEAFF. The chain links TRBV28 to TRBJ1-1, with no clear D. With 5 bases removed from V and 8 bases from J, the gap between germline ends came to 9 bases. Germline CDR1 is MDHEN and CDR2 is SYDVKM. The CDR3 length is 11 residues. Filled out from reference TRBV28 and TRBJ1-1, the complete variable domain reads DVKVTQSSRYLVKRTGEKVFLECVQDMDHENMFWYRQDPGLGLRLIYFSYDVKMKEKGDIPEGYSVSREKKERFSLILESASTNQTSMYLCASSRRSEAFFGQGTRLTVV.

The gene calls are TRBV19 and TRBJ2-3; unclear D gene. The CDR3 totals 12 residues. Trimming removed 7 bases at V and 0 bases at J, with 5 bases between. The germline CDR1 and CDR2 sequences are LNHDA and SQIVND (reference sequence). The CDR3, as DNA: TGTGCCAGTATTGGTAGCACAGATACGCAGTATTTT. This sequence encodes CASIGSTDTQYF.

The chain is built from TRBV6-1 and TRBJ1-2; D not certain. V shed 0 bases and J shed 4 bases, with 9 bases lying between them. Germline assignment: CDR1 MNHNS and CDR2 SASEGT. The CDR3 extends over 14 amino acids. CDR3 residues: CASSEAVQIYGYTF. The CDR3 DNA sequence: TGTGCCAGCAGTGAAGCGGTGCAGATCTATGGCTACACCTTC.

The gene calls are TRBV6-5 and TRBJ2-5; possible D gene TRBD1, 6 bases. The CDR3 is 12 residues long. The germline V gene has CDR1 MNHEY and CDR2 SVGAGI. V lost 5 bases to trimming and J lost 6 bases, with 10 bases between them. This CDR3 is CASSQGSKTQYF. The CDR3 DNA reads TGTGCCAGCAGTCAGGGGTCGAAGACCCAGTACTTC.

The rearrangement uses TRBV6-5 and TRBJ2-1; D gene unclear. Germline-derived CDR1 and CDR2 are MNHEY and SVGAGI. The ends were cut back, 0 bases at V and 11 bases at J, with 11 bases in the middle. This CDR3 region has 13 residues. CDR3 loop: CASSYSRPGKQFF. The CDR3 DNA reads as TGTGCCAGCAGTTACTCTAGGCCGGGTAAGCAGTTCTTC.

This clone turned up a few times. The V gene is TRBV18, the J gene TRBJ2-2, with D maybe TRBD1 (5 bases). Germline V gene data show CDR1 as KGHSH and CDR2 as LQKENI. The CDR3 consists of 15 residues. Trimming removed 1 base from V and 1 base from J, with 7 bases in between. The CDR3 protein is CASSPLGQNTGELFF. The CDR3, as DNA: TGTGCCAGCTCACCACTCGGACAGAACACCGGGGAGCTGTTTTTT. Full variable domain (remainder filled in from reference TRBV18 and TRBJ2-2): NAGVMQNPRHLVRRRGQEARLRCSPMKGHSHVYWYRQLPEEGLKFMVYLQKENIIDESGMPKERFSAEFPKEGPSILRIQQVVRGDSAAYFCASSPLGQNTGELFFGEGSRLTVL.

The rearrangement joins TRBV28 to TRBJ1-2, with D maybe TRBD1 (6 bases). The V end lost 7 bases, the J end lost 5 bases, and 14 bases lay between the germline ends. The CDR3 consists of 13 residues. CDR1 is MDHEN and CDR2 is SYDVKM in the germline V gene. The CDR3 region is CASTQTGRYGYTF. The CDR3 coding sequence is TGTGCCAGCACCCAAACAGGGCGTTATGGCTACACCTTC.

This chain links TRBV5-1 with TRBJ1-1, with unresolved D. The CDR3 consists of 14 residues. From germline, CDR1 is SGHRS and CDR2 YFSETQ. V was shortened by 3 bases and J by 0 bases, with 9 bases between the two germline ends. This CDR3 reads CASSYEAMNTEAFF. In DNA form, the CDR3 reads TGCGCCAGCAGCTATGAGGCGATGAACACTGAAGCTTTCTTT.

This sequence joins TRBV6-5 and TRBJ2-4; tentatively, D is TRBD1 (5 bases). Germline CDR1 MNHEY, CDR2 SVGAGI. V lost 6 bases to trimming and J lost 5 bases, with 14 bases between them. The CDR3 is 14 residues long. The CDR3 DNA sequence: TGTGCCAGCAGCCGCCAGGGTAGAGAAAACATTCAGTACTTC. Translating gives CASSRQGRENIQYF.

V gene TRBV9 combines with J gene TRBJ1-2, with D perhaps matching TRBD1 (5 bases). Germline CDR1 reads SGDLS; CDR2 reads YYNGEE. The V end was cut by 0 bases, the J end by 2 bases, with 11 bases between. This CDR3 has 15 residues. The CDR3 reads CASSVAAGWNYGYTF. DNA for the CDR3: TGTGCCAGCAGCGTAGCGGCAGGGTGGAACTATGGCTACACCTTC.

The chain links TRBV5-1 to TRBJ1-5; TRBD1 is a possible D gene (6 bases). Trimming removed 1 base from V and 4 bases from J, with 12 bases in between. Germline-derived CDR1 and CDR2 are SGHRS and YFSETQ. The CDR3 extends over 15 amino acids. The chain's CDR3 is CASSLSAGDNQPQHF. Written as DNA, the CDR3 is TGCGCCAGCAGCTTGTCGGCAGGGGATAATCAGCCCCAGCATTTT.